The entry that follows covers one T cell receptor (beta chain) sequence. What it binds is not known. This record belongs to a study of somatic mutations in cytotoxic T cells in rheumatoid arthritis. At the level of the study: Certain V beta antibody-stained T-cell populations, V beta1+ cells sequenced for TCRB among them, were flow-sorted to nearly 100% purity. Study results and caveats: A rise in CD8+ clonality with age was seen in rheumatoid arthritis patients but not in healthy controls.

V lost 4 bases, J lost 12 bases, and 11 bases lay in between. CDR1 is SGDLS, CDR2 YYNGEE, per germline. The CDR3 sequence is 11 residues long. Source study methods: Patient CD8+ clones bigger than 1% seldom lined up with published virus-specific TCRB sequences. Sequencing used immunoSEQ multiplex PCR; TCRdb keeps in-frame clones, though not all of them. That table is the source of V, J and clone size, and D and trimming were worked out from the DNA. The sample has 3,500 to 4,500 clones, 55% to 80% seen once. CD4+ and CD8+ cells were isolated by positive magnetic bead selection, with purity checked by flow cytometry.

Sequenced material: CD8+ T cells sorted from blood. The sequence was collected from an adult with rheumatoid arthritis. V gene TRBV9 combines with J gene TRBJ2-1, with D possibly matching TRBD2 (5 bases). The CDR3 reads CASSSGRGQFF. CDR3 in DNA: TGTGCCAGCAGCTCCGGACGGGGGCAGTTCTTC.